The entry below describes one TCR beta chain. Other DNA sequences of this sample code for an identical CDR3. Healthy controls were blood donor buffy coats. This entry is derived from a study of STAT5B mutations in CD4+ large granular lymphocyte leukemia. Only in-frame clones appear in the TCRdb table, and some are missing; sequencing was by immunoSEQ multiplex PCR. The repertoire holds about 50,000 clones, with about 80% as singletons. Trimming pared 0 bases from V and 0 bases from J, leaving 3 bases between. Germline V lookup: CDR1 KGHSH, CDR2 LQKENI. This CDR3 is built from 13 residues. This receptor was identified in a human donor in good health. The specimen sequenced was CD4+ T cells from blood buffy coats. V usage is TRBV18 and J usage is TRBJ2-7; D gene uncertain. The CDR3 DNA follows: TGTGCCAGCTCACCACCCAGCTCCTACGAGCAGTACTTC. Residues: CASSPPSSYEQYF.